Below are 7 T cell receptor beta chains sequenced from a single sample in a study of T cells in Graves' hyperthyroidism and ophthalmopathy (dated by TCRdb to about 2019). Libraries were prepared through multiplex PCR. The reads were generated on an Illumina HiSeq 2000. Amplification of TCR beta CDR3 regions was carried out from RNA transcripts. A first-round RT-PCR of the TCR CDR3 used the HTBI primer set with the Qiagen OneStep RT-PCR kit. TCRdb itself trimmed the public reads at Q25 with fastp, ran MiXCR and retained productive beta chains. Identical CDR3 proteins give one entry, which carries the most common genes and DNA. The sample table contains roughly 300,000 distinct CDR3 sequences; only one count was recorded for about 20% of them. Of the sample, approximately 49% falls within the top ten clones. The sequenced sample consisted of blood. These receptors were taken from a woman in her 50s with Graves' hyperthyroidism.

The table lists this clonotype with many counts. The chain joins TRBV2 to TRBJ2-1, with D unresolved. The CDR3 is 15 residues long. Germline CDR1 and CDR2: SNHLY and FYNNEI. Trimming shortened V by 3 bases and J by 5 bases, and 14 bases separated the two germline ends. Here the CDR3 DNA reads TGTGCCAGCAGTGACACTTCGTACCTACACAATGAGCAGTTCTTC. Amino acid sequence: CASSDTSYLHNEQFF.

The chain joins TRBV20-1 to TRBJ1-5; no clear D. The CDR3 extends over 16 amino acids. Trimming cost V 1 base and J 1 base, with 14 bases left between them. Germline V lookup: CDR1 DFQATT, CDR2 SNEGSKA (reference sequence). In DNA form, the CDR3 reads TGCAGTGCTAGAGTAATGGACTCAGCAAGCAATCAGCCCCAGCATTTT. Translating it yields CSARVMDSASNQPQHF.

This clonotype was detected many times. The chain joins TRBV5-1 to TRBJ2-2; either TRBD1 or TRBD2 may fit D (5 bases each). Trimming took 2 bases from V and 6 from J, leaving 11 bases between them. Germline V gives CDR1 SGHRS, CDR2 YFSETQ. The CDR3 has 14 amino acids. Here the CDR3 DNA reads TGCGCCAGCAGCTTCGAGGGGCAAGCCGGGGAGCTGTTTTTT. Translation: CASSFEGQAGELFF. The complete variable domain, with remaining parts taken from reference TRBV5-1 and TRBJ2-2, reads KAGVTQTPRYLIKTRGQQVTLSCSPISGHRSVSWYQQTPGQGLQFLFEYFSETQRNKGNFPGRFSGRQFSNSRSEMNVSTLELGDSALYLCASSFEGQAGELFFGEGSRLTVL.

This clonotype showed up just once. CDR3 in DNA: TGTGCCAGCTCACCCGAACAGAAGGGTCAGCCCCAGCATTTT. It yields the protein CASSPEQKGQPQHF. The rearrangement links TRBV18 to TRBJ1-5; unclear D gene. V was shortened by 3 bases and J by 6 bases, with 12 bases between the two germline ends. CDR1 is KGHSH and CDR2 is LQKENI in the germline V gene. The CDR3 spans 14 residues. Full variable domain (missing parts from reference TRBV18 and TRBJ1-5): NAGVMQNPRHLVRRRGQEARLRCSPMKGHSHVYWYRQLPEEGLKFMVYLQKENIIDESGMPKERFSAEFPKEGPSILRIQQVVRGDSAAYFCASSPEQKGQPQHFGDGTRLSIL.

This clonotype showed up many times. The J gene is TRBJ1-2, the V gene TRBV30; no definite D call. CDR3 size: 12 residues. The germline gives CDR1 GTSNPN, CDR2 SVGIG (reference sequence). V was pared by 0 bases and J by 8 bases, with 10 bases between. This CDR3 reads CAWSVGVEGYTF. DNA of the CDR3: TGTGCCTGGAGTGTGGGAGTGGAAGGCTACACCTTC.

This clonotype was counted a few times. The rearrangement links TRBV9 to TRBJ1-6; no clear D. V gave up 4 bases and J gave up 7 bases, with 6 bases separating them. The CDR3 covers 12 residues. In germline, CDR1 is SGDLS, CDR2 YYNGEE. The CDR3 region is CASSTLNSPLHF. CDR3 bases: TGTGCCAGCAGCACCCTGAATTCACCCCTCCACTTT.

V and J are TRBV10-3 and TRBJ2-3, with 7 positions matching TRBD1. V shed 5 bases, J shed 1 base, and the junction held 6 bases outside the gene matches. CDR1 is ENHRY and CDR2 is SYGVKD in the germline V gene. This CDR3 has 15 residues. The CDR3 DNA reads TGTGCCATCAGTAAAGGGACAGCGCGCACAGATACGCAGTATTTT. This translates into CAISKGTARTDTQYF.